This TCR beta chain was identified in a study of CD8+ T cells in alopecia areata. Extraction and reverse transcription of RNA yielded cDNA as the sequencing template. The protocol was immunoSEQ multiplex PCR, while the TCRdb copy is restricted to in-frame clones and leaves out a portion. Found here are about 190,000 clones, around 60% of them singletons; the top ten hold roughly 14%. This sequence was found in a human donor with alopecia areata. The sequencing used CD4+ T cells sorted from blood, collected at week 0.

The CDR3 loop is CASSLDQGATPHGYTF. The CDR3 bases are TGTGCCAGCAGCTTGGACCAGGGGGCAACCCCTCATGGCTACACCTTC. The rearrangement uses TRBV5-6 and TRBJ1-2; 8 nucleotides agree with TRBD1. V dropped 0 bases and J dropped 6; count of bases not matched to a gene: 10. The germline gives CDR1 SGHDT, CDR2 YYEEEE. The CDR3 runs 16 residues. The whole variable domain, remainder taken from reference TRBV5-6 and TRBJ1-2, is DAGVTQSPTHLIKTRGQQVTLRCSPKSGHDTVSWYQQALGQGPQFIFQYYEEEERQRGNFPDRFSGHQFPNYSSELNVNALLLGDSALYLCASSLDQGATPHGYTFGSGTRLTVV.